These 5 T cell receptor beta chains came from one sample sequenced in a study of cytomegalovirus exposure and HLA in healthy donors. Assay used: immunoSEQ multiplex PCR; TCRdb lists only in-frame clones, some missing. This sample has about 82,000 clones, with 90% to 95% found just once. What was sequenced was PBMCs. These receptors were taken from a man between 18 and 35 years old in good health and CMV-seronegative.

The chain couples TRBV5-1 to TRBJ1-1; D perhaps matches TRBD1 (6 bases). V lost 2 bases and J 1 base, leaving 21 bases between the germline ends. CDR1 and CDR2 (germline): SGHRS, YFSETQ. The CDR3 covers 18 residues. CDR3 sequence: CASSFVGSFGTTNTEAFF. The CDR3 nucleotides are TGCGCCAGCAGCTTTGTCGGTTCCTTTGGGACAACGAACACTGAAGCTTTCTTT.

In this sample, this clone turned up a few times. The chain employs TRBV6-4 and TRBJ2-3; TRBD2 agrees at 11 bases. The CDR3 extends over 15 amino acids. CDR1 and CDR2 from the germline V gene are MRHNA and SNTAGT. V lost 3 bases to trimming and J lost 3 bases; unmatched junction nucleotides: 2. In nucleotides, the CDR3 is TGTGCCAGCAGTGAGCGGACTAGCGGGACAGATACGCAGTATTTT. Its translation is CASSERTSGTDTQYF.

The genes are TRBV28 and TRBJ1-2; no firm D call. From germline, CDR1 is MDHEN and CDR2 SYDVKM. V was clipped by 4 bases and J by 4 bases, with 22 bases between them. CDR3 length: 17 amino acids. This CDR3 reads CASSSHVEREGGYGYTF. CDR3 nucleotides: TGTGCCAGCAGTTCCCATGTCGAAAGGGAAGGAGGCTATGGCTACACCTTC.

The J gene is TRBJ2-7, the V gene TRBV30; TRBD2 aligns across 7 bases. The J segment lost 7 bases and the V segment lost 3 bases, leaving 3 bases of the junction unmatched. This CDR3 spans 11 amino acids. The germline V gene encodes CDR1 GTSNPN and CDR2 SVGIG (reference sequence). The CDR3 region is CAWSGGSEQYF. The CDR3 DNA reads TGTGCCTGGAGCGGGGGGTCGGAGCAGTACTTC. Complete variable domain (other parts from reference TRBV30 and TRBJ2-7): SQTIHQWPATLVQPVGSPLSLECTVEGTSNPNLYWYRQAAGRGLQLLFYSVGIGQISSEVPQNLSASRPQDRQFILSSKKLLLSDSGFYLCAWSGGSEQYFGPGTRLTVT.

This rearrangement joins TRBV7-9 to TRBJ2-2; 7 bases align to TRBD2. CDR3 length equals 15 residues. With V trimmed by 5 bases and J by 5 bases, 8 bases remained unmatched. CDR1 SEHNR and CDR2 FQNEAQ come from the germline V gene (reference sequence). The CDR3 loop is CASSHTGGWTGELFF. The CDR3 DNA follows: TGTGCCAGCAGCCACACCGGGGGGTGGACCGGGGAGCTGTTTTTT.